Listed below are T cell receptor beta chains from one sample, sequenced in a study of CD8+ T cells in alopecia areata. Profiled with immunoSEQ multiplex PCR; TCRdb holds only in-frame clones, not every one. Of around 140,000 clones in the sample, 45% to 60% were seen once. Sequencing was performed on CD4+ T cells sorted from blood, taken at week 0. The receptors were gathered from a human donor with alopecia areata. CDR3s include the opening cysteine and the closing phenylalanine or tryptophan. The D gene is left open where the match is weak. Clone size is stated in some rows and not others, as once, few, many or a class when expanded.

-,-,15,TRBJ2-5,TRBV5-1,TGCGCCAGCAGCCAGGCGGTTGGGAGTCAAGAGACCCAGTACTTC,CASSQAVGSQETQYF
TRBD2,-,14,TRBJ2-5,TRBV29-1,TGCAGCGTTGTCAACGTGGGGAGGGGAGAGACCCAGTACTTC,CSVVNVGRGETQYF
-,-,15,TRBJ1-5,TRBV30,TGTGCCTGGAGTGGCGTCCTCTCTAGCGAGCAGCCCCAGCATTTT,CAWSGVLSSEQPQHF
-,once,16,TRBJ1-5,TRBV6-5,TGTGCCAGCAGTTACCTTAGCCCTCCCTTGAATCAGCCCCAGCATTTT,CASSYLSPPLNQPQHF
TRBD1,-,14,TRBJ2-7,TRBV29-1,TGCAGCGCTTCCCCCGGGACAGCCTCCTACGAGCAGTACTTC,CSASPGTASYEQYF
-,-,15,TRBJ2-5,TRBV28,TGTGCCAGCAGTCCCAGTACCCCCACACAAGAGACCCAGTACTTC,CASSPSTPTQETQYF
TRBD1,-,14,TRBJ2-7,TRBV30,TGTGCCTGGGAATCCGGGACAGGGGAGGGCGAGCAGTACTTC,CAWESGTGEGEQYF
-,few,11,TRBJ2-7,TRBV25-1,TGTGCCAGCAGAAGACAGTACGAGCAGTACTTC,CASRRQYEQYF
-,many,12,TRBJ1-4,TRBV7-8,TGTGCCAGCAGCTTAGACAGAGTGAAACTGTTTTTT,CASSLDRVKLFF
-,-,16,TRBJ1-5,TRBV4-2,TGTGCCAGCAGCCGCAACCCAGGGGAGCGCAATCAGCCCCAGCATTTT,CASSRNPGERNQPQHF
TRBD1,-,12,TRBJ2-7,TRBV29-1,TGCAGCGTGGGACAGGAGACCTACGAGCAGTACTTC,CSVGQETYEQYF
-,-,10,TRBJ1-1,TRBV30,TGTGCCTGGATGAGAGTTGAAGCTTTCTTT,CAWMRVEAFF
-,-,14,TRBJ2-2,TRBV30,TGTGCCTGGAGGGGGCTTGCGAACACCGGGGAGCTGTTTTTT,CAWRGLANTGELFF
-,few,14,TRBJ1-1,TRBV29-1,TGCAGCGTTGACCGGCCCCAACTTGGGACTGAAGCTTTCTTT,CSVDRPQLGTEAFF
TRBD1,few,15,TRBJ2-6,TRBV6-5,TGTGCCAGCGGCATGACAGGGTCTGGGGCCAACGTCCTGACTTTC,CASGMTGSGANVLTF
-,-,12,TRBJ2-1,TRBV28,TGTGCCAGCAGCAACTCCTACAATGAGCAGTTCTTC,CASSNSYNEQFF
-,-,17,TRBJ2-2,TRBV4-2,TGTGCCAGCAGCCAAGACCAGGGGCGACCGAACACCGGGGAGCTGTTTTTT,CASSQDQGRPNTGELFF
-,few,13,TRBJ1-1,TRBV18,TGTGCCAGCTCACCAGAAATGAACACTGAAGCTTTCTTT,CASSPEMNTEAFF